The rows below give T cell receptor beta chains drawn from one sample of a study of Graves' ophthalmopathy and Graves' hyperthyroidism. TCRdb processed the multiplex PCR reads anew with MiXCR; each CDR3 protein has one entry. Of over a million distinct CDR3 sequences listed, 36% are singletons. The source material was peripheral blood or thyroid tissue (not recorded which). These receptors all come from an adult man with Graves' hyperthyroidism. Both conserved end residues are part of each CDR3. A D gene is named only where the DNA matches it firmly. Clone size is shown for a subset of rows, as once, few, many or a class of expanded clone.

j_call clone_size v_call d_call cdr3_aa cdr3_nt
TRBJ1-6 - TRBV6-2/TRBV6-3 TRBD1 CASEGQGYNSPLHF TGTGCCAGCGAAGGACAGGGATATAATTCACCCCTCCACTTT
TRBJ1-1 many TRBV11-2 - CASSLHRKAFF TGTGCCAGCAGCTTGCACAGAAAAGCTTTCTTT
TRBJ1-4 - TRBV4-3 - CASSQDQGRNEKLFF TGCGCCAGCAGCCAAGATCAGGGGCGGAATGAAAAACTGTTTTTT
TRBJ2-6 - TRBV9 - CASSVDPGANVLTF TGTGCCAGCAGCGTAGATCCGGGGGCCAACGTCCTGACTTTC
TRBJ1-5 few TRBV6-1 - CASSESTGRNQPQHF TGTGCCAGCAGTGAATCGACCGGTCGCAATCAGCCCCAGCATTTT
TRBJ2-5 - TRBV12-3/TRBV12-4 - CASSFLGERSQETQYF TGTGCCAGCAGTTTTCTAGGAGAGAGATCCCAAGAGACCCAGTACTTC
TRBJ2-7 - TRBV20-1 TRBD1 CSAPPTGERLYEQYF TGCAGTGCCCCCCCAACAGGGGAACGCCTCTACGAGCAGTACTTC
TRBJ1-2 few TRBV13 - CASTAGLSGYGYTF TGTGCCAGCACCGCAGGACTAAGTGGCTATGGCTACACCTTC
TRBJ1-5 many TRBV19 - CASSKRGEPQHF TGTGCCAGTAGCAAAAGGGGGGAGCCCCAGCATTTT
TRBJ1-5 many TRBV29-1 - CSVEGGVNQPQHF TGCAGCGTTGAAGGGGGGGTGAATCAGCCCCAGCATTTT
TRBJ2-5 many TRBV5-1 - CASSLGFVQETQYF TGCGCCAGCAGCTTGGGGTTCGTCCAAGAGACCCAGTACTTC
TRBJ2-7 many TRBV7-9 - CASRHDTEVEQYF TGTGCCAGCAGACACGACACAGAGGTCGAGCAGTACTTC
TRBJ1-2 many TRBV13 - CASSPGGRGGYTF TGTGCCAGCAGCCCCGGGGGACGAGGTGGCTACACCTTC
TRBJ2-7 few TRBV7-3 TRBD2 CASGLVSGRYGEQYF TGTGCTAGTGGTTTGGTTAGCGGGAGATACGGCGAGCAGTACTTC
TRBJ1-5 many TRBV7-9 - CASSRGDSANQPQHF TGTGCCAGCAGCCGTGGAGACAGTGCCAATCAGCCCCAGCATTTT
TRBJ1-1 - TRBV29-1 - CSVEDGRDTEAFF TGCAGCGTTGAGGATGGGCGGGACACTGAAGCTTTCTTT
TRBJ1-4 - TRBV27 - CASSSGQKETNEKLFF TGTGCCAGCAGTTCCGGACAGAAAGAAACTAATGAAAAACTGTTTTTT
TRBJ2-7 many TRBV2 - CASSGLRDVQYF TGTGCCAGCAGCGGACTACGCGACGTGCAGTACTTC
TRBJ2-2 - TRBV11-2 TRBD1 CASSPTATGANTGELFF TGTGCCAGCAGCCCAACAGCGACAGGGGCCAACACCGGGGAGCTGTTTTTT
TRBJ2-7 - TRBV11-2 - CASSLGYDSTYEQYF TGTGCCAGCAGCTTAGGGTATGACAGCACCTACGAGCAGTACTTC
TRBJ1-4 - TRBV6-6 - CASGSRIEKLFF TGTGCCAGCGGCAGTCGAATTGAAAAACTGTTTTTT
TRBJ1-2 few TRBV20-1 - CSARERTEGYTF TGCAGTGCTAGAGAACGTACGGAAGGCTACACCTTC
TRBJ1-4 - TRBV25-1 - CASSALQATLEKLFF TGTGCCAGCAGTGCCCTACAGGCCACCCTCGAAAAACTGTTTTTT
TRBJ1-2 - TRBV9 - CASSQSYDSYGYTF TGTGCCAGCAGCCAATCCTATGACAGCTATGGCTACACCTTC
TRBJ2-5 many TRBV20-1 - CSAPRLVPAWETQYF TGCAGTGCTCCACGACTAGTACCGGCTTGGGAGACCCAGTACTTC
TRBJ1-5 many TRBV20-1 TRBD1 CSARDPGGNNQPQHF TGCAGTGCTAGAGACCCAGGGGGCAACAATCAGCCCCAGCATTTT
TRBJ1-2 many TRBV5-1 - CASSLDAVKYYGYTF TGCGCCAGCAGCTTGGATGCGGTGAAGTACTATGGCTACACCTTC